This T cell receptor beta chain was captured by sequencing in a study of T cell responses to AZD1222 COVID-19 vaccine. Regarding this clone: The target antigen is unknown.

Points from the study as a whole: The repertoires were collected only after the peak T cell response.

Only in-frame clones appear in the TCRdb table, and some are missing; sequencing was by immunoSEQ multiplex PCR. Counted here are under 70,000 clones, roughly nine tenths occurring once; the ten biggest clones make up around 15%. Germline V lookup: CDR1 LGHDT, CDR2 YNNKEL (reference sequence). With V trimmed by 2 bases and J by 1 base, 14 bases remained unmatched. This CDR3 comprises 21 residues. The chain links TRBV3-1 (or the pseudogene TRBV3-2) to TRBJ2-3, with TRBD2 matching 14 bases. The specimen comprised peripheral blood, sampled 28 days after the second AZD1222 dose. The TCR sequence derives from an adult who received the AZD1222 COVID-19 vaccine. The CDR3 here is CASSQRGTGTSGSTRTDTQYF. CDR3 bases: TGTGCCAGCAGCCAAAGGGGTACCGGGACTAGCGGGAGTACACGCACAGATACGCAGTATTTT.